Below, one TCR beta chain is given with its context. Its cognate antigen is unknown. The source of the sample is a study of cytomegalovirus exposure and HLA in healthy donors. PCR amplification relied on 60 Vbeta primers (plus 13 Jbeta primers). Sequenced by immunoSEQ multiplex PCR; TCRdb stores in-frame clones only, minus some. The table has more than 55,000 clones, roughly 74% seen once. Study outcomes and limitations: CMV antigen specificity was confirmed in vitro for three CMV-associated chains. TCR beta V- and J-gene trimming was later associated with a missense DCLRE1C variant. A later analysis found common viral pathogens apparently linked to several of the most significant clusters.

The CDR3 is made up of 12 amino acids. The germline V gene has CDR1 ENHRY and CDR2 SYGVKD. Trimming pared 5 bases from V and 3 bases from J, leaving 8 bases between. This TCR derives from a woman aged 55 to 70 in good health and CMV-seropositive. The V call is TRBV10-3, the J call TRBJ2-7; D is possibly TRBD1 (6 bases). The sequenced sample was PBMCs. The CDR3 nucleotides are TGTGCCATCAGTAAGGACAGCTACGAGCAGTACTTC. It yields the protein CAISKDSYEQYF.